This TCR beta chain is drawn from a study of T cell repertoires in cytomegalovirus infection. Study context: Used in the study were CMV epitopes, some recently identified and HLA-C-restricted, others well-studied and HLA-B-restricted. Evidence of both CMV infection and a matching HLA type came from public TCR beta signatures. General study results and limits: Individuals carrying CMV plus the relevant HLA were identified by cumulative frequency of public TCR beta families. CMV-specific HLA-C-restricted TCR beta clonotypes dominated the ex vivo response.

A remark on this clonotype: Its antigen is as yet unknown.

TCRdb called the reads again in MiXCR, with one record for every CDR3 protein. The sample holds a few hundred thousand distinct CDR3 sequences, around two fifths seen once. Looked up from germline, CDR1 is SGDLS and CDR2 is YYNGEE. V was cut by 4 bases and J by 1 base, with 13 bases left in between. The CDR3 spans 15 residues. The rearrangement uses TRBV9 and TRBJ2-3, with D unclear. This sequence originates from a human donor in good health (CMV status not recorded). Some clones in this sample may be carry-over from other donors' samples. The sample in question was cultured PBMCs, obtained from culture after CMV antigen stimulation. In DNA, the CDR3 is TGTGCCAGCAGCTCATTTCTGGCGGGCACAGATACGCAGTATTTT. Protein sequence: CASSSFLAGTDTQYF.